The 20 T cell receptor beta chains reported below all come from one sample, sequenced in a study of tumor and adjacent non-tumor tissue in lung cancer. The template was RNA from unsorted bulk tissue. A modified ARM-PCR protocol with three rounds of nested PCR amplified TCRbeta. A single record per CDR3 protein comes from TCRdb applying MiXCR to the multiplex PCR reads. Of more than 85,000 distinct CDR3 sequences listed, around 75% are singletons. Sequenced material: lung tumor tissue. The receptors come from a woman aged 55-69 years with non-small cell lung cancer.

This clonotype has a handful of counts. A much larger clone lies a single base off, so this may be a read error. This rearrangement joins TRBV6-5 to TRBJ2-7; 9 nucleotides align to TRBD1. The CDR3 runs 15 residues. In germline, CDR1 is MNHEY, CDR2 SVGAGI. V lost 5 bases to trimming and J lost 3 bases; unmatched junction nucleotides: 8. CDR3 in DNA: TGTGCCAGCAGTGACACCGGGACAGGGATCTACGAGCAGTACTTC. Protein sequence: CASSDTGTGIYEQYF.

Details on this clonotype: One end of the junction is discordant with germline, which a read error may explain. The genes are TRBV25-1 and TRBJ1-4; TRBD1 agrees at 9 bases. The CDR3 contains 13 residues. Germline CDR1 and CDR2: MGHDK and SYGVNS. The CDR3 DNA reads TGTGCCAGCAGACAGGGGGCGGGGGAAAAACTGTTATTT. Translation gives CASRQGAGEKLLF.

The sample holds many counts of this clonotype. The chain carries TRBV4-3 and TRBJ2-7; D may be TRBD2 (6 bases). The CDR3 totals 16 residues. Germline loops: CDR1 LGHNA, CDR2 YSLEER. The V end lost 0 bases, the J end lost 0 bases, and 12 bases lay between the germline ends. CDR3 sequence reads: CASSQDFGGTSYEQYF. The DNA of the CDR3 is TGCGCCAGCAGCCAAGATTTCGGCGGGACCTCCTACGAGCAGTACTTC.

Regarding this clonotype: A much larger clone lies one base from this, so it may be a read error. The chain employs TRBV5-5 and TRBJ2-7; a weak D match, TRBD2 (6 bases). The CDR3 is made up of 14 amino acids. CDR1 and CDR2 (germline): SGHKS, YYEKEE (reference sequence). Written as DNA, the CDR3 is TGTACCAGCAGCTTGGCCCTCTCGGAGGGAGAGCAGTACTTC. It translates to CTSSLALSEGEQYF.

The chain has TRBV21-1 and TRBJ2-7; the table's D call of TRBD1 was not tested on the DNA. TRBV21-1 is assigned pseudogene status. The CDR3 totals 16 residues. Written as DNA, the CDR3 is TGTGCCAGCTGTCAAGGGACAGACGAATCGGGCTACGAGCAGTACTTC. It encodes CASCQGTDESGYEQYF.

As to this clonotype: Since a much larger clone is just one base distant, this may be a read error. This rearrangement joins TRBV29-1 to TRBJ2-5; TRBD1 is a possible D gene (6 bases). V dropped 0 bases and J dropped 4 bases, with 18 bases sitting between them. CDR1 SQVTM and CDR2 ANQGSEA come from the germline V gene. The CDR3 is made up of 16 amino acids. CDR3 in amino acids: CSVEDLGEQGGETQYF. The CDR3 coding sequence is TGCAGCGTTGAAGATCTTGGGGAACAGGGTGGAGAGACCCAGTACTTC.

Details on this clonotype: A read error may produce the germline difference seen at one junction end. This chain joins TRBV11-2 and TRBJ1-6; a weak D match, TRBD1 (5 bases). CDR1 is SGHAT, CDR2 FQNNGV, per germline. The CDR3 spans 14 residues. DNA of the CDR3: TGTGCCAGCGGCTTGGGACCTTTGAATTCACCCTTCCACTTT. This translates into CASGLGPLNSPFHF.

A remark on this clonotype: A read error may produce the germline difference seen at one junction end. The chain links TRBV6-2 or TRBV6-3 to TRBJ2-2; D is possibly TRBD2 (5 bases). Germline V gene lookup returns CDR1 MNHEY and CDR2 SVGEGT. The CDR3 runs 17 residues. The CDR3 DNA reads TGTGCCAGCAGTTACGCCGAACAGAGGGCCAACACCGGGGAGTTGTTTTTT. Translated: CASSYAEQRANTGELFF.

This clonotype appeared a single time. Here the CDR3 omits its conserved ending phenylalanine or tryptophan, so a read error is the likely source. This chain joins TRBV6-1 and TRBJ2-4; no definite D call. V lost 2 bases and J lost 0, with 11 bases in between. CDR1 is MNHNS and CDR2 is SASEGT in the germline V gene. The CDR3 spans 16 residues. CDR3: CASSEPDILAKNIQYY. DNA for the CDR3: TGTGCCAGCAGTGAACCCGACATATTAGCCAAAAACATTCAGTACTAC.

Worth noting for this clonotype: A much bigger clone sits one base away, suggesting this may be a read error. The chain links TRBV20-1 to TRBJ2-7, with TRBD1 matching 7 bases. The germline V gene encodes CDR1 DFQATT and CDR2 SNEGSKA (reference sequence). This CDR3 comprises 14 residues. J gave up 5 bases and V 4 bases, and 11 bases lay outside the gene matches. CDR3 loop: CSAKGQQGNNEQYF. The DNA of the CDR3 is TGCAGTGCTAAAGGGCAACAGGGGAACAACGAGCAGTACTTC.

The sample holds many counts of this clonotype. The rearrangement links TRBV7-8 to TRBJ2-1, with D possibly being TRBD2 (7 bases). Germline V gene sequence: CDR1 SGHVS, CDR2 FQNEAQ. The CDR3 contains 14 residues. V shed 5 bases and J shed 8 bases, with 16 bases lying between them. CDR3 coding DNA: TGTGCCAGCAGCCCCCAGGGGAGGGGCGATGAGCAGTTCTTC. This sequence encodes CASSPQGRGDEQFF. Drawing the rest from reference TRBV7-8 and TRBJ2-1, the complete variable domain is GAGVSQSPRYKVAKRGQDVALRCDPISGHVSLFWYQQALGQGPEFLTYFQNEAQLDKSGLPSDRFFAERPEGSVSTLKIQRTQQEDSAVYLCASSPQGRGDEQFFGPGTRLTVL.

The V and J genes are TRBV13 and TRBJ2-7; D gene unclear. This CDR3 comprises 12 residues. Germline CDR1 PRHDT, CDR2 FYEKMQ (reference sequence). Trimming left V 5 bases short and J 1 base short, with 6 bases between. As DNA, the CDR3 is TGTGCCAGCAGCAAAGCATCCTACGAGCAGTACTTC. Protein: CASSKASYEQYF.

As regards this clonotype: One junction end does not reproduce the germline sequence, and a read error may be involved. This chain joins TRBV10-3 and TRBJ1-2, with D hard to call. CDR1 is ENHRY, CDR2 SYGVKD, per germline. The CDR3 has 14 residues. The CDR3 bases are TGTACCATCATGAACATGGACGCTAACTATGGCTACACCTTC. It specifies CTIMNMDANYGYTF.

To note about this clonotype: A junction end diverges from the germline sequence, so it may reflect a read error. The chain combines TRBV11-3 with TRBJ2-7; a weak D match, TRBD2 (5 bases). This CDR3 has 14 amino acids. The V gene's germline CDR1 is SGHNT and CDR2 YENEEA. In DNA, the CDR3 is TGTGCCTGCAGCTTATATACGGGAACCTACCAGCAGTACTTC. It encodes CACSLYTGTYQQYF.

With respect to this clonotype: This sequence may be a read error, since a much larger clone differs from it by one base. The DNA of the CDR3 is TGTGTCAGCAGTCCTTACCAGGGCGCAGATACGCAGTATTTT. Translated, it gives CVSSPYQGADTQYF. This sequence joins TRBV28 and TRBJ2-3; D is perhaps TRBD1 (5 bases). In germline, CDR1 is MDHEN, CDR2 SYDVKM. The CDR3 has 14 residues. The full variable domain, in which reference TRBV28 and TRBJ2-3 provide the parts outside the CDR3, is DVKVTQSSRYLVKRTGEKVFLECVQDMDHENMFWYRQDPGLGLRLIYFSYDVKMKEKGDIPEGYSVSREKKERFSLILESASTNQTSMYLCVSSPYQGADTQYFGPGTRLTVL.

In regard to this clonotype: This sequence may be a read error, since a much larger clone differs from it by one base. The J gene is TRBJ1-2, the V gene TRBV6-5; a weak D match, TRBD1 (5 bases). Trimming pared 7 bases from V and 7 bases from J, leaving 13 bases between. The CDR3 consists of 12 residues. Germline CDR1 reads MNHEY; CDR2 reads SVGAGI. The CDR3 DNA is TGTGCCAGCACCTCTCAGGGCTTTGGCTACACCTTC. Amino acids: CASTSQGFGYTF.

To note about this clonotype: It may be a read error: a sequence one base away is much more abundant. The chain recombines TRBV7-9 with TRBJ2-6; D not certain. Germline loops: CDR1 SEHNR, CDR2 FQNEAQ (reference sequence). V dropped 6 bases and J dropped 0 bases, with 3 bases sitting between them. CDR3 size: 13 residues. CDR3 coding DNA: TGTGCCAGCAGTACCTCTGGGGCCAACGTCCTGACTTTC. It is translated as CASSTSGANVLTF.

This clonotype has more than one count but fewer than ten. Given the absence of the conserved phenylalanine or tryptophan at the CDR3 end, a read error is likely. This chain links TRBV11-2 with TRBJ2-7, with D perhaps TRBD2 (5 bases). In germline, CDR1 is SGHAT, CDR2 FQNNGV. The length of the CDR3 is 15 residues. As DNA, the CDR3 is TGTGCCAGCGGACTCCAATCCGGCAATAACTACAAGCAGTACTTA. Translated: CASGLQSGNNYKQYL.

The rearrangement uses TRBV12-3 or TRBV12-4 and TRBJ1-1; no definite D call. The CDR3 covers 12 residues. The CDR3 protein is CVNSLKETEAFF. The DNA of the CDR3 is TGTGTCAACAGCTTGAAAGAAACTGAAGCTTTCTTT.

The chain employs TRBV24-1 and TRBJ2-1, with D perhaps TRBD1 (5 bases). V was clipped by 5 bases and J by 8 bases, with 12 bases between them. There are 13 residues in the CDR3. Germline V gives CDR1 KGHDR, CDR2 SFDVKD. CDR3 sequence: CATSAPGYDEQFF. The CDR3 DNA follows: TGTGCCACCAGTGCCCCAGGGTATGATGAGCAGTTCTTC.